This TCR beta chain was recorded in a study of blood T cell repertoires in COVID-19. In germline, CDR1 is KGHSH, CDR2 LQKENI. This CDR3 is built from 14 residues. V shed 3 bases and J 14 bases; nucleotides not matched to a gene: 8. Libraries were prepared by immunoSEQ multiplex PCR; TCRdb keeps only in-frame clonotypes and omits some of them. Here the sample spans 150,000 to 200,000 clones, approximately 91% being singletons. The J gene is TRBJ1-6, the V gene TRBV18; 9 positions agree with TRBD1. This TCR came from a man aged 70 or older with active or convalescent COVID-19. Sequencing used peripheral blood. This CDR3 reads CASSPGQGIGSLHF. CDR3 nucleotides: TGTGCCAGCTCACCGGGACAGGGAATTGGGTCCCTCCACTTT. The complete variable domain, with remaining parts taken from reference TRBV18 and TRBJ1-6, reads NAGVMQNPRHLVRRRGQEARLRCSPMKGHSHVYWYRQLPEEGLKFMVYLQKENIIDESGMPKERFSAEFPKEGPSILRIQQVVRGDSAAYFCASSPGQGIGSLHFGNGTRLTVT.